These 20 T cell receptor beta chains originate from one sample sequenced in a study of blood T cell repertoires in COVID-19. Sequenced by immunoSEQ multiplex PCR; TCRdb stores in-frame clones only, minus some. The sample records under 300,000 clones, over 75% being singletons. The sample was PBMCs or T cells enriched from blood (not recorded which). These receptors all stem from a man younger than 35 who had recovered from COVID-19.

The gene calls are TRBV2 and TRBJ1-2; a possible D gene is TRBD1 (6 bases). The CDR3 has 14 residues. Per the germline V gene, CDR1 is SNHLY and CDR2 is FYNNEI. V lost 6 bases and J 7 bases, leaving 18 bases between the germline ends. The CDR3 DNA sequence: TGTGCCAGCAGGGGGATAGGTACAGGGTTTGGCTACACCTTC. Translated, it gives CASRGIGTGFGYTF.

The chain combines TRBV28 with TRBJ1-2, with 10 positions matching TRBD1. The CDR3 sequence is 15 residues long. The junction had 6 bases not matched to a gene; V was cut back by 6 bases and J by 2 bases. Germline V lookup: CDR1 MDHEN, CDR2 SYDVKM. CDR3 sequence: CASRYRDRGNYGYTF. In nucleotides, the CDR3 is TGTGCCAGCAGGTACCGGGACAGGGGCAACTATGGCTACACCTTC.

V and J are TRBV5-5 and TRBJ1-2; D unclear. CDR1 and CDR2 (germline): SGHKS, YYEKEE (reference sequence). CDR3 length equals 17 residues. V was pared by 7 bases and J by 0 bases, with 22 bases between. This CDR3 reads CASLPKALRGPNYGYTF. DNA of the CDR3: TGTGCCAGCCTCCCGAAGGCCCTACGGGGTCCTAACTATGGCTACACCTTC.

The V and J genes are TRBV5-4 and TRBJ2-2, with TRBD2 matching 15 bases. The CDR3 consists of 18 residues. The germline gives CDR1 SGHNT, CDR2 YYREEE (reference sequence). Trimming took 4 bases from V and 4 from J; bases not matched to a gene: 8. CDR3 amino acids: CASSKGLAGGRGTGELFF. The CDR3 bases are TGTGCCAGCAGCAAGGGACTAGCGGGGGGCCGGGGCACCGGGGAGCTGTTTTTT.

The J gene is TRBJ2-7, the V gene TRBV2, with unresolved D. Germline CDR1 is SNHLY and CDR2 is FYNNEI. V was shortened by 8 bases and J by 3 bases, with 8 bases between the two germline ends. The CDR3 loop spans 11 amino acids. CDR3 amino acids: CASRGNYEQYF. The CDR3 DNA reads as TGTGCCAGCCGAGGTAACTACGAGCAGTACTTC.

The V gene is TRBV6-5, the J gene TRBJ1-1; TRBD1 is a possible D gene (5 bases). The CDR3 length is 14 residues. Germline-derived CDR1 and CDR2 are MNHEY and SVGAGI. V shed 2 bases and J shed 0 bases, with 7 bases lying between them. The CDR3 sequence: CASSYQGMNTEAFF. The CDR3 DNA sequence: TGTGCCAGCAGTTACCAGGGCATGAACACTGAAGCTTTCTTT.

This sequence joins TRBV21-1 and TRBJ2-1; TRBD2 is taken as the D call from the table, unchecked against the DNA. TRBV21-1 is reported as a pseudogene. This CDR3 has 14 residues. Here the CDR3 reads CASRLSPFNNEQFF. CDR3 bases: TGTGCCAGCAGACTAAGCCCCTTTAACAATGAGCAGTTCTTC.

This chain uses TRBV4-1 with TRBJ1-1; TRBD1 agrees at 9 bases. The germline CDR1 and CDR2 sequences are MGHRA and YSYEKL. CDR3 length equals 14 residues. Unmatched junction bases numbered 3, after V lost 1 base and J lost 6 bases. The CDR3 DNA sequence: TGCGCCAGCAGCCAAGGGACAGGGGTTGCTGAAGCTTTCTTT. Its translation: CASSQGTGVAEAFF.

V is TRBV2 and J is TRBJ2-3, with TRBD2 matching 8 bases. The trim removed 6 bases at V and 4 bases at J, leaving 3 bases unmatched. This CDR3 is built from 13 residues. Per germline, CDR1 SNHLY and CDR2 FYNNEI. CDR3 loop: CASRASGSDTQYF. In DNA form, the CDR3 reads TGTGCCAGCAGGGCTAGCGGGTCAGATACGCAGTATTTT. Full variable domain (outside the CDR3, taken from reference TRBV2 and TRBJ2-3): EPEVTQTPSHQVTQMGQEVILRCVPISNHLYFYWYRQILGQKVEFLVSFYNNEISEKSEIFDDQFSVERPDGSNFTLKIRSTKLEDSAMYFCASRASGSDTQYFGPGTRLTVL.

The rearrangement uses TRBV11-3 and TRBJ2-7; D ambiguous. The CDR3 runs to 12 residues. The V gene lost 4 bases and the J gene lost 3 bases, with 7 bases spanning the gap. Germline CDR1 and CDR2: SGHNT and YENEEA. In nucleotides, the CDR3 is TGTGCCAGCAGCTCCAACAGCTACGAGCAGTACTTC. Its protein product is CASSSNSYEQYF.

This chain's CDR3 is CASSFQTTNTGELFF. DNA of the CDR3: TGTGCCAGCAGTTTTCAGACAACGAACACCGGGGAGCTGTTTTTT. V gene TRBV28 combines with J gene TRBJ2-2; D gene uncertain. The germline CDR1 and CDR2 sequences are MDHEN and SYDVKM. The germline V and J ends were trimmed by 3 bases and 0 bases, with 8 bases remaining between them. The CDR3 has 15 amino acids.

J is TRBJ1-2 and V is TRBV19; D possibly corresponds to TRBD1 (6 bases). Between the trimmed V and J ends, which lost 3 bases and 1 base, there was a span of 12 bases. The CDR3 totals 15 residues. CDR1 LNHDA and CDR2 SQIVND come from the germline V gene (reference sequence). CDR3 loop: CASSISGEYNYGYTF. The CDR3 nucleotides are TGTGCCAGTAGTATCTCAGGGGAATATAACTATGGCTACACCTTC.

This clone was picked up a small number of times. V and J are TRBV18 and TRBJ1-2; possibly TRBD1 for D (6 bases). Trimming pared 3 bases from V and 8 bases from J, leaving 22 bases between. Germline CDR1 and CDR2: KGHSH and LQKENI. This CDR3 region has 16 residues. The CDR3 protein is CASSPGTQTIGSGYTF. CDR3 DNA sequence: TGTGCCAGCTCACCCGGGACACAAACGATAGGGTCGGGCTACACCTTC.

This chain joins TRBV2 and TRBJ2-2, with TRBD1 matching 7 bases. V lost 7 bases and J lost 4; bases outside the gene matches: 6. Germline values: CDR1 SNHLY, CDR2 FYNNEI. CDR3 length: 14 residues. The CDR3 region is CASTAQGSTGELFF. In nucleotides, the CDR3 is TGTGCCAGCACCGCACAGGGGTCCACCGGGGAGCTGTTTTTT.

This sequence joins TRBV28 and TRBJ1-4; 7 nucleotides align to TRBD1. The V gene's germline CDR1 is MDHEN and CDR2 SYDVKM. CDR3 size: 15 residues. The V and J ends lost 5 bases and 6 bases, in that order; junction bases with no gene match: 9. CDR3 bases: TGTGCCAGCAGTCTGCGACAGGGATGGGATGAAAAACTGTTTTTT. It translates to CASSLRQGWDEKLFF. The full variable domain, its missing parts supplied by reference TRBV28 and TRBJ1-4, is DVKVTQSSRYLVKRTGEKVFLECVQDMDHENMFWYRQDPGLGLRLIYFSYDVKMKEKGDIPEGYSVSREKKERFSLILESASTNQTSMYLCASSLRQGWDEKLFFGSGTQLSVL.

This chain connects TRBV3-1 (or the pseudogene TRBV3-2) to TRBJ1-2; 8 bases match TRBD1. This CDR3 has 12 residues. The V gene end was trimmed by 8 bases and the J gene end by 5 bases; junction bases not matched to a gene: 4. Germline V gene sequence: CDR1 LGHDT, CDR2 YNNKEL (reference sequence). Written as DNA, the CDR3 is TGTGCCAGCTTTGGACAGGGATATGGCTACACCTTC. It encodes CASFGQGYGYTF.

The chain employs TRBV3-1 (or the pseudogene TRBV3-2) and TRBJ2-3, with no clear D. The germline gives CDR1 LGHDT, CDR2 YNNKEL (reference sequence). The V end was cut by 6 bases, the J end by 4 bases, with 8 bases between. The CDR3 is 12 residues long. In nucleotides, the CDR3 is TGTGCCAGCAGTCTGGGCCCAGATACGCAGTATTTT. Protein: CASSLGPDTQYF.

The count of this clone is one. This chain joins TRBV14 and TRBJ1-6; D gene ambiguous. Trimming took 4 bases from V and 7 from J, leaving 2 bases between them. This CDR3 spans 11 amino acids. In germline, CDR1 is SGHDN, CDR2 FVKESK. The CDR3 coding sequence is TGTGCCAGCAGCCCAAATTCACCCCTCCACTTT. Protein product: CASSPNSPLHF.

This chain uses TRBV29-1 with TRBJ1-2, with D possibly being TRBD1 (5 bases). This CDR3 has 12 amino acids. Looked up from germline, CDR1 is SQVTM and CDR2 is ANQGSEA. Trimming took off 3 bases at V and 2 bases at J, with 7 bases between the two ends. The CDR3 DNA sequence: TGCAGCGTTGACAGGGAAAACTATGGCTACACCTTC. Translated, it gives CSVDRENYGYTF. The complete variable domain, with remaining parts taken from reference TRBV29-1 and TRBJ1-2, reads SAVISQKPSRDICQRGTSLTIQCQVDSQVTMMFWYRQQPGQSLTLIATANQGSEATYESGFVIDKFPISRPNLTFSTLTVSNMSPEDSSIYLCSVDRENYGYTFGSGTRLTVV.

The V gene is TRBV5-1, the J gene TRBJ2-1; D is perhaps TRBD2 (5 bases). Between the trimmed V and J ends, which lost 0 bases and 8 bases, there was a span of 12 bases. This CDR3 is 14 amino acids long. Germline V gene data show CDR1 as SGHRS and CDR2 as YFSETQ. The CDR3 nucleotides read TGCGCCAGCAGCTTGGTTGCGGGTTTCCATGAGCAGTTCTTC. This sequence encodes CASSLVAGFHEQFF.